This T cell receptor (beta chain) was identified during a study of blood T cell repertoires in COVID-19 (dated by TCRdb to 2018 to 2020). Turning to the overall study: Samples covering the acute and convalescent phases of COVID-19 were provided by collaborators in the United States, Italy and Spain. The material from the prospective study consisted of cDNA or gDNA derived from T cells, B-cell-depleted T cells, or PBMCs. Deeply sampled blood TCRbeta repertoires from subjects exposed to, actively infected with, or recovered from COVID-19 were included in the dataset. A freely available public database, intended as a resource for researchers studying the immune response to SARS-CoV-2, is where the repertoires were released. The samples were drawn from two sources: the first 160 participants of the ongoing ImmuneRACE study, and 1,000 to 1,500 subjects contributed by 6 global collaborators. A de-identified subject ID, COVID-19 status, age in years and sex were almost always included in the sample metadata. Where HLA class I and class II types were available, the types were taken from metadata supplied by the sample provider, not from assay-based typing. The research as a whole found: Clinical and demographic metadata were provided uncurated, with the amount varying by source and participant.

To note about this clone: Its antigen is unknown. No base-level quality is on record; no much larger clone is a single base apart.

Participants in the prospective study were enrolled through a virtual design, were aged about 18 to 89 years, and lived in roughly 24 United States geographic areas. Cohort assignment in the prospective study relied on participant-reported clinical history from a screening survey and a study questionnaire. ImmuneRACE Cohort 3 recovered participants were defined by two consecutive negative NP/OP PCR tests, healthcare professional clearance, or symptom resolution. In the prospective study, whole blood, serum and a nasopharyngeal or oropharyngeal swab were collected from each participant by mobile phlebotomists. Additional blood draws and questionnaires over an approximately 2-month period could optionally be provided by prospective study participants. Before DNA extraction, blood samples from the prospective study were shipped at room temperature or frozen. TCRbeta CDR3 regions were amplified from genomic DNA using the immunoSEQ Assay, a bias-controlled multiplex PCR. The original methods were these. Within the assay, amplification of reference gene primers was used to estimate how many nucleated cells each sample contained. To quantify the absolute abundance of each unique TCRbeta CDR3 rearrangement, sequence reads were collapsed and filtered. Productive Simpson clonality was computed per sample as the square root of Simpson's diversity index over productive rearrangements. Here the immuneACCESS table is served through TCRdb, limited to in-frame sequences with V and J called. Missing clones are a known gap in these copies; in checked studies unresolved V genes cover under half, and the rest lacks a known reason. V and J calls and clone size are copied from that table; D and trimming were computed from the DNA. This sample has around 310,000 clones in its table, and roughly 89% of those were observed once. About a tenth of the sample lies in the top ten.

The CDR3 contains 16 residues, cysteine and phenylalanine counted. The DNA shown is the 48-base CDR3, in frame from base 1. The CDR1 and CDR2 encoded by the germline V gene are SGHTA and FQGNSA. V is clipped by 4 bases and J by 2 bases, and the sequence between their germline boundaries is 17 bases long. Source material: PBMCs or T cells enriched from blood (not recorded which). The receptor chain draws on TRBV7-2 and TRBJ1-1; the D gene assignment is ambiguous. The sequence was obtained from a woman aged 25 to 39 who had recovered from COVID-19. The CDR3 here reads CASSSRGNVGNTEAFF. The bases read TGTGCCAGCAGCTCCCGAGGGAACGTAGGAAACACTGAAGCTTTCTTT.